The rows below give T cell receptor beta chains drawn from one sample of a study of T cell responses to AZD1222 COVID-19 vaccine. This table comes from immunoSEQ multiplex PCR, and its TCRdb copy is limited to in-frame clones, with some not included. This table holds around 100,000 clones, about 90% found once. Sequencing was performed on peripheral blood, taken on day 0 of AZD1222 vaccination. The receptors derive from an adult in good health. Each CDR3 is given with its conserved first and last residue. The D gene is left open where the match is weak. The size field is filled for only some rows; it gives once, few, many or a size class.

cdr3_nt	cdr3_aa	v_call	clone_size	d_call	j_call
TGTGCCAGCAGTATTAACAGGGGGGGTGACATTCAGTACTTC	CASSINRGGDIQYF	TRBV7-2	once	.	TRBJ2-4
TGTGCCACCAGTGACCCTTATCCAGATACGCAGTATTTT	CATSDPYPDTQYF	TRBV24-1	once	.	TRBJ2-3
TGTGCCAGCAGCTATAATCAGGGTAGGGAGACCCAGTACTTC	CASSYNQGRETQYF	TRBV7-2	.	.	TRBJ2-5
TGTGCCAGCAGCCTAACAGGGGGGCGCGTTGGCTACACCTTC	CASSLTGGRVGYTF	TRBV3-1/TRBV3-2	.	TRBD1	TRBJ1-2
TGTGCCAGCTCACCATCCGGGAAACAGAACACTGAAGCTTTCTTT	CASSPSGKQNTEAFF	TRBV18	.	.	TRBJ1-1
TGTGCCAGCACTGAACGGGCCCTGAGCTCCTACGAGCAGTACTTC	CASTERALSSYEQYF	TRBV6-1	.	.	TRBJ2-7
TGTGCCATCAGTGGGCGGGGGGGCGATGAGCAGTTCTTC	CAISGRGGDEQFF	TRBV10-3	few	TRBD2	TRBJ2-1
TGTGCCAGTAGTACCGGCCCCCAAGTGTTTGAAAAACTGTTTTTT	CASSTGPQVFEKLFF	TRBV19	.	.	TRBJ1-4
TGTGCCAGCAAGACTAGCGGGATCAGGGAGCAGTACTTC	CASKTSGIREQYF	TRBV28	.	TRBD2	TRBJ2-7
TGTGCCAGCAGTGTAACAGGGTTCTATGGCTACACCTTC	CASSVTGFYGYTF	TRBV28	.	.	TRBJ1-2
TGTGCCAGCAGCCGTGGACTAGCGGGGGGGAAAGGGTGGTTCTTC	CASSRGLAGGKGWFF	TRBV7-2	.	TRBD2	TRBJ2-1
TGTGCCAGCAGCAGGGACCCGGGACTAGCGCCCCTCTCCTACAATGAGCAGTTCTTC	CASSRDPGLAPLSYNEQFF	TRBV9	.	TRBD2	TRBJ2-1
TGCGCCAGCAGCTTTGAGGGAGTAGGGTATGGCTACACCTTC	CASSFEGVGYGYTF	TRBV5-1	.	.	TRBJ1-2
TGTGCCAGTATCGACAGGGATTCTTATGGCTACACCTTC	CASIDRDSYGYTF	TRBV19	.	TRBD1	TRBJ1-2
TGTGCCAGCAGCTTAGGTTACGTGGCAGAGACCCAGTACTTC	CASSLGYVAETQYF	TRBV7-9	once	.	TRBJ2-5
TGTGCCAGCTCACCCGACAACTATGGCTACACCTTC	CASSPDNYGYTF	TRBV18	.	.	TRBJ1-2
TGTACCAGCAGCTTAGTGGGGACTGAAGCTTTCTTT	CTSSLVGTEAFF	TRBV11-2	.	.	TRBJ1-1
TGTGCCAGCTCACCGTACTCACAGCGACAGGGATCCCACGAGCAGTACTTC	CASSPYSQRQGSHEQYF	TRBV18	few	TRBD1	TRBJ2-7
TGTGCCACCAAGGAACCTGAAGCTTTCTTT	CATKEPEAFF	TRBV15	.	.	TRBJ1-1
TGTGCCAGCACCGGGTTCTCTCAGCCCCAGCATTTT	CASTGFSQPQHF	TRBV6-4	.	.	TRBJ1-5
TGTGCCAGCAGTGAAAACTCAGGGAACTATGGCTACACCTTC	CASSENSGNYGYTF	TRBV6-1	.	.	TRBJ1-2
TGTGCCAGCAGTTTCACTAGCCTCACAGATACGCAGTATTTT	CASSFTSLTDTQYF	TRBV6-2/TRBV6-3	.	.	TRBJ2-3
TGTGCCAGCAGCCAAAGGACGGTTGAGCAGTTCTTC	CASSQRTVEQFF	TRBV3-1/TRBV3-2	.	.	TRBJ2-1
TGTGCCACCAGTGACCCCGGGACAGCCTATGGCTACACCTTC	CATSDPGTAYGYTF	TRBV24-1	.	TRBD1	TRBJ1-2
TGTGCCAGCAGCCCCGGACAGGGCACAGATACGCAGTATTTT	CASSPGQGTDTQYF	TRBV3-1/TRBV3-2	.	TRBD1	TRBJ2-3
TGTGCCAGCAGTTACACATGGACGGCCGGGCCGGGGCTACCTAACTTC	CASSYTWTAGPGLPNF	TRBV6-5	.	.	TRBJ1-2
TGTGCCAGCAGCACAAATAGGAACACTGAAGCTTTCTTT	CASSTNRNTEAFF	TRBV7-2	.	.	TRBJ1-1
TGTGCCAGCAGCTTGGCACTAGCGGGAGTAGATACGCAGTATTTT	CASSLALAGVDTQYF	TRBV7-2	.	TRBD2	TRBJ2-3
TGTGCCAGCAGTGACTCCCCTGGCACAGATACGCAGTATTTT	CASSDSPGTDTQYF	TRBV6-4	.	.	TRBJ2-3
TGTGCCAGCAGTGAAGGGGCTGGAAACACCATATATTTT	CASSEGAGNTIYF	TRBV2	.	.	TRBJ1-3
TGTGCCAGCACGAACCGGGGGCAGGGCTCCTTCTATGGCTACACCTTC	CASTNRGQGSFYGYTF	TRBV6-6	few	.	TRBJ1-2
TGTGCCAGCAGCTTAGCGCCGACTATCTACGAGCAGTACTTC	CASSLAPTIYEQYF	TRBV7-9	.	.	TRBJ2-7